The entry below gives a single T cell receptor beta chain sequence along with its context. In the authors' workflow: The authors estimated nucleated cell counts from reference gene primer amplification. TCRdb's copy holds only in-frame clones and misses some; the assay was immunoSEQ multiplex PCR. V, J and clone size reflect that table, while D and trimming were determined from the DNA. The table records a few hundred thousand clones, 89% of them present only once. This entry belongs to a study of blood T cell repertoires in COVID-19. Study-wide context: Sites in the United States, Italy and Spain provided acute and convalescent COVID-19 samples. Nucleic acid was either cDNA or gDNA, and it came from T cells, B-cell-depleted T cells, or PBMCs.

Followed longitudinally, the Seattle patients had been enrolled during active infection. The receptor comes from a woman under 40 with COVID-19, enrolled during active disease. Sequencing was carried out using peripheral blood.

CDR3 in amino acids: CASSGGLATRTDTQYF. CDR3 DNA sequence: TGTGCCAGCAGTGGGGGACTAGCGACCCGCACAGATACGCAGTATTTT. This rearrangement joins TRBV27 to TRBJ2-3; 10 bases are shared with TRBD2. The CDR3 consists of 16 residues. With V trimmed by 5 bases and J by 1 base, 6 bases remained unmatched. CDR1 and CDR2 from the germline V gene are MNHEY and SMNVEV (reference sequence).